This TCR beta chain derives from a study of blood T cell repertoires in COVID-19 (TCRdb year 2020). As for the study more broadly: Samples covering the acute and convalescent phases of COVID-19 were provided by collaborators in the United States, Italy and Spain. The material from the prospective study consisted of cDNA or gDNA derived from T cells, B-cell-depleted T cells, or PBMCs. Subjects who had been exposed to COVID-19, were actively infected with it, or had recovered from it provided the deeply sampled blood TCRbeta repertoires that made up the dataset. The repertoires were released in a freely available public database meant as a resource for research on the immune response to SARS-CoV-2. Samples came from the ongoing ImmuneRACE study (first 160 participants) plus 1,254 subjects from 6 global collaborators. The sample metadata nearly always contained a de-identified subject ID, COVID-19 status, age in years and sex. Where HLA class I and class II types were available, the types were taken from metadata supplied by the sample provider, not from assay-based typing.

Each collaborating institution followed its own protocols to collect whole blood in K2EDTA tubes. Collaborator samples were shipped for TCRbeta analysis as frozen whole blood, isolated PBMCs, or DNA extracted from either sample type. TCRbeta CDR3 regions were amplified from genomic DNA by means of the immunoSEQ Assay, a bias-controlled multiplex PCR. In the original analysis: The number of nucleated cells in each sample was estimated by amplification of reference gene primers within the assay. To quantify the absolute abundance of each unique TCRbeta CDR3 rearrangement, sequence reads were collapsed and filtered. Productive Simpson clonality was computed per sample as the square root of Simpson's diversity index over productive rearrangements. What TCRdb holds here is the immuneACCESS table cut down to in-frame rearrangements. Part of the clones is not present; checked against another copy, under half of the missing clones reflect an unresolved V gene, and the others are unexplained. V and J calls and clone size are given by that table; D and trimming were obtained from the DNA. The sample data list around 60,000 clones, and 75% to 90% of these were observed just once. More than 13% of the sample is in the top ten clones.

Overall study results and their limits: The quantity of clinical and demographic metadata differed by source and by participant and was supplied without curation.

On this clone itself: Its target antigen remains unknown. Qualities for individual bases were not recorded, and no much larger clone is one base off.

This sequence originates from a man older than 75 with acute or convalescent COVID-19. The sample taken for sequencing was peripheral blood.

CDR3 protein: CAISSGSNTGELFF. The sequence in DNA is TGTGCCATTTCCTCGGGATCGAACACCGGGGAGCTGTTTTTT. The rearranged chain carries TRBV6-5 and TRBJ2-2, and possibly TRBD2, on 5 matching bases. Reading the germline V gene gives CDR1 MNHEY and CDR2 SVGAGI. V and J lose 10 bases and 0 bases, and a span of 12 bases separates them. From the cysteine through the phenylalanine, the CDR3 covers 14 amino acids. Of all the DNA, just the CDR3 is kept, 42 bases in frame from base 1.